This TCR beta chain came from a study of T cell changes during pregnancy in multiple sclerosis. CDR1 is ENHRY and CDR2 is SYGVKD in the germline V gene. The CDR3 runs to 15 residues. The junction had 8 bases not matched to a gene; V was cut back by 11 bases and J by 0 bases. Clones were sequenced by immunoSEQ multiplex PCR, and TCRdb holds only the in-frame ones, with some missing. The top ten hold around 0.57% of the sample, which has 50,000 to 60,000 clones, just under 90% seen once. The sample in question was CD4+ T cells from peripheral blood mononuclear cells, obtained in the first trimester of pregnancy. This TCR was sampled from a female donor with multiple sclerosis, enrolled in a pregnancy study. The chain links TRBV10-3 to TRBJ1-2; 11 bases match TRBD1. This chain's CDR3 is CASTGQGGTNYGYTF. In nucleotides, the CDR3 is TGTGCCTCGACGGGACAGGGGGGCACTAACTATGGCTACACCTTC.